A single sample is the source of the 4 T cell receptor beta chains below, sequenced in a study of blood T cell repertoires in COVID-19. The repertoire was sequenced with immunoSEQ multiplex PCR; TCRdb's copy has only in-frame clones and lacks some. Of around 220,000 clones in the sample, around four fifths were seen once. Sequenced material: peripheral blood. The receptors were sampled from a man aged 30 to 45 with active or convalescent COVID-19.

The chain recombines TRBV9 with TRBJ1-2; D not resolved. The CDR3 contains 14 residues. Germline V gene data show CDR1 as SGDLS and CDR2 as YYNGEE. With 0 bases removed from V and 0 bases from J, the gap between germline ends came to 6 bases. The CDR3 DNA reads TGTGCCAGCAGCGTAGGATCAGCTAACTATGGCTACACCTTC. This codes for CASSVGSANYGYTF. Variable domain in full (rest from reference TRBV9 and TRBJ1-2): DSGVTQTPKHLITATGQRVTLRCSPRSGDLSVYWYQQSLDQGLQFLIQYYNGEERAKGNILERFSAQQFPDLHSELNLSSLELGDSALYFCASSVGSANYGYTFGSGTRLTVV.

The chain combines TRBV6-4 with TRBJ2-2; no definite D call. V shed 7 bases and J shed 8 bases, with 17 bases lying between them. Per the germline V gene, CDR1 is MRHNA and CDR2 is SNTAGT. The CDR3 totals 14 residues. CDR3 sequence (DNA): TGTGCCAGCAAGGATGGGCTAAACTCTGGGGAGCTGTTTTTT. Translating it yields CASKDGLNSGELFF.

This clone was seen a few times. This rearrangement joins TRBV30 to TRBJ2-1, with 13 bases aligning to TRBD2. With V trimmed by 0 bases and J by 0 bases, 5 bases remained unmatched. Germline V gene sequence: CDR1 GTSNPN, CDR2 SVGIG (reference sequence). This CDR3 comprises 18 residues. CDR3: CAWSVLAGGLSSYNEQFF. Here the CDR3 DNA reads TGTGCCTGGAGTGTACTAGCGGGGGGGCTGAGCTCCTACAATGAGCAGTTCTTC.

V usage is TRBV4-2 and J usage is TRBJ2-5; D remains unclear. V lost 1 base and J lost 4, with 10 bases in between. Germline V lookup: CDR1 LGHNA, CDR2 YNFKEQ. CDR3 length: 14 amino acids. This chain's CDR3 is CASSQGSDSETQYF. Here the CDR3 DNA reads TGTGCCAGCAGCCAAGGAAGCGACTCAGAGACCCAGTACTTC.